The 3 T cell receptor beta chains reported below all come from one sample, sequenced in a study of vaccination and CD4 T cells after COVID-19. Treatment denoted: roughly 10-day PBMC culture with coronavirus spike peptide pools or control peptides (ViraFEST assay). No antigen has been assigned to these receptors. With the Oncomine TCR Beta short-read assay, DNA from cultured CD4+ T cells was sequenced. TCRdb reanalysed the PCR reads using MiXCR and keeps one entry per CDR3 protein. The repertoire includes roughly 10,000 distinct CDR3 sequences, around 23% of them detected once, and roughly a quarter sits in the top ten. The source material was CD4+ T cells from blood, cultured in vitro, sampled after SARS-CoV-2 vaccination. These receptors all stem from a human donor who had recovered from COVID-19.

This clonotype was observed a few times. CDR3 protein: CASSGTESMDGYTF. The CDR3 DNA is TGTGCCAGCAGTGGGACGGAGAGCATGGATGGCTACACCTTC. V usage is TRBV28 and J usage is TRBJ1-2; D may be TRBD1 (5 bases). With 5 bases removed from V and 6 bases from J, the gap between germline ends came to 16 bases. This CDR3 is built from 14 residues. Looked up from germline, CDR1 is MDHEN and CDR2 is SYDVKM.

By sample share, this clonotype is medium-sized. The CDR3: CSARSTRGRLYEQYF. DNA of the CDR3: TGCAGTGCTAGATCCACCCGCGGGAGACTCTACGAGCAGTACTTC. V is TRBV20-1 and J is TRBJ2-7, with 7 bases identical to TRBD2. Per germline, CDR1 DFQATT and CDR2 SNEGSKA (reference sequence). V lost 2 bases and J lost 3; bases outside the gene matches: 10. This CDR3 is built from 15 residues.

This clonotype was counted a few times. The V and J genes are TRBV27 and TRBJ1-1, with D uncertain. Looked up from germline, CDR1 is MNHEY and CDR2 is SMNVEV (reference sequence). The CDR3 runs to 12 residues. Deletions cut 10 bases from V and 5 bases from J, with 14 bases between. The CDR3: CATGPGWTEAFF. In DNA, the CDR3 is TGTGCCACCGGGCCGGGTTGGACTGAAGCTTTCTTT.